The 4 T cell receptor beta chains presented below share a single source sample, sequenced in a study of CD8 T cells in ankylosing spondylitis. TCRdb redid the calling of the 5' RACE reads with MiXCR, one entry per CDR3 protein. The profile shows hundreds of thousands of distinct CDR3 sequences, 20% of them singletons. The sequencing input was blood, either unsorted or a sorted T cell fraction (not recorded which). These receptors were taken from a male donor with ankylosing spondylitis or in good health (not recorded which).

This clonotype was observed a handful of times. The chain has TRBV12-3 or TRBV12-4 and TRBJ2-7; 10 bases align to TRBD2. Germline trimming cut 5 bases from V and 2 bases from J; bases unmatched to any gene: 3. The CDR3 has 14 residues. In nucleotides, the CDR3 is TGTGCCAGCAGTAGCGGGGGGGCGGCCTACGAGCAGTACTTC. Translating it yields CASSSGGAAYEQYF.

This chain joins TRBV21-1 and TRBJ1-6. TRBV21-1 constitutes a pseudogene. The CDR3 length is 15 residues. The CDR3, as DNA: TGTGCCAGCCGCCCAACTAGCTCCTATAATTCACCCCTCCACTTT. Protein: CASRPTSSYNSPLHF.

Note on this clonotype: A read error may be the cause here, since a much bigger clone is one base away. This chain connects TRBV6-5 to TRBJ1-6; D possibly corresponds to TRBD1 (6 bases). V dropped 2 bases and J dropped 7 bases, with 6 bases sitting between them. Germline V lookup: CDR1 MNHEY, CDR2 SVGAGI. The CDR3 contains 13 residues. In DNA form, the CDR3 reads TGTGCCAGCAGTTACACAGGGAATTCACCCCTCCACTTT. Its translation is CASSYTGNSPLHF.

This clonotype was observed a few times. This sequence joins TRBV6-1 and TRBJ2-3, with D possibly TRBD2 on 7 matching bases. CDR3 length equals 15 residues. V was cut by 6 bases and J by 6 bases, with 19 bases left in between. In germline, CDR1 is MNHNS, CDR2 SASEGT. The CDR3 reads CASRGRGGGWDTQYF. The DNA of the CDR3 is TGTGCCAGCAGGGGGAGGGGGGGCGGCTGGGATACGCAGTATTTT.